One sample yielded the 32 T cell receptor beta chains listed below, sequenced in a study of cytomegalovirus exposure and HLA in healthy donors. With 60 Vbeta and 13 Jbeta primers, the PCR was carried out. Sequenced by immunoSEQ multiplex PCR; TCRdb stores in-frame clones only, minus some. In the table there are around 130,000 clones, 70% to 85% of which are singletons. Sequencing used PBMCs. These receptors were collected from a woman between 18 and 29 years old in good health and CMV-seropositive.

The chain recombines TRBV30 with TRBJ2-7; possible D gene TRBD1, 6 bases. Germline assignment: CDR1 GTSNPN and CDR2 SVGIG (reference sequence). This CDR3 has 13 amino acids. V lost 5 bases, J lost 5 bases, and 16 bases lay in between. The CDR3 nucleotides are TGTGCCTGGGGGTACAGGGACGGCGACGAGCAGTACTTC. Amino acids: CAWGYRDGDEQYF.

J is TRBJ2-3 and V is TRBV7-2; 8 bases match TRBD2. Looked up from germline, CDR1 is SGHTA and CDR2 is FQGNSA. This CDR3 has 14 amino acids. V lost 5 bases and J lost 10; bases outside the gene matches: 11. DNA for the CDR3: TGTGCCAGCAGCGCGTCCTCCGGGACTAGGTCGCAGTATTTT. It is translated as CASSASSGTRSQYF.

The chain carries TRBV6-5 and TRBJ2-7, with D unresolved. Germline V gene data show CDR1 as MNHEY and CDR2 as SVGAGI. The V gene lost 5 bases and the J gene lost 6 bases, with 11 bases spanning the gap. The length of the CDR3 is 12 residues. The CDR3: CASSGVTGEQYF. The DNA for the CDR3 is TGTGCCAGCAGTGGCGTGACGGGCGAGCAGTACTTC.

This clone has more than one count but fewer than ten. The V and J genes are TRBV6-5 and TRBJ1-1; 10 nucleotides align to TRBD1. The CDR3 is 14 amino acids. Germline V gene lookup returns CDR1 MNHEY and CDR2 SVGAGI. V was pared by 6 bases and J by 1 base, with 2 bases of the junction left unmatched. CDR3 coding DNA: TGTGCCAGCAGCCGGGACAGGGGGAACACTGAAGCTTTCTTT. It encodes CASSRDRGNTEAFF.

As to this clone: One end of the junction varies from germline; a read error may be responsible. The genes are TRBV29-1 and TRBJ2-1, with 9 bases aligning to TRBD2. The CDR3 is 11 residues long. CDR1 is SQVTM, CDR2 ANQGSEA, per germline. The CDR3 DNA reads TGCAGCGTAGAAGCGGGGGGAGGGCAGTTCTTC. This gives the protein CSVEAGGGQFF.

This clone was counted once. The J gene is TRBJ2-7, the V gene TRBV6-1; a possible D gene is TRBD2 (6 bases). The V and J ends lost 6 bases and 3 bases respectively, with 12 bases between them. This CDR3 region has 13 residues. Germline V gene data show CDR1 as MNHNS and CDR2 as SASEGT. The CDR3 nucleotides are TGTGCCAGCAGGATCGGGACTGACTACGAGCAGTACTTC. Residues: CASRIGTDYEQYF.

V gene TRBV29-1 combines with J gene TRBJ1-3; D gene ambiguous. V was trimmed by 3 bases and J by 7 bases, leaving 10 bases between them. Per the germline V gene, CDR1 is SQVTM and CDR2 is ANQGSEA. The CDR3 length is 12 residues. The CDR3 sequence is CSVEMMENTIYF. The CDR3 DNA is TGCAGCGTTGAGATGATGGAGAACACCATATATTTT.

The rearrangement joins TRBV7-2 to TRBJ1-2; D might be TRBD1 (5 bases). The V end was cut by 1 base, the J end by 6 bases, with 9 bases between. The CDR3 spans 13 residues. Germline loops: CDR1 SGHTA, CDR2 FQGNSA. This chain's CDR3 is CASSLEQVHGYTF. In DNA form, the CDR3 reads TGTGCCAGCAGCTTAGAACAGGTCCATGGCTACACCTTC.

The CDR3 nucleotides are TGTGCCTGGAGTTGGGGACAGGGGGTGTACGAGCAGTACTTC. Its protein product is CAWSWGQGVYEQYF. The genes are TRBV30 and TRBJ2-7; TRBD1 agrees at 11 bases. The CDR3 spans 14 residues. The junction had 4 bases not matched to a gene; V was cut back by 2 bases and J by 4 bases. CDR1 and CDR2 from the germline V gene are GTSNPN and SVGIG (reference sequence).

The chain has TRBV5-4 and TRBJ2-5; D possibly corresponds to TRBD2 (7 bases). CDR1 and CDR2 from the germline V gene are SGHNT and YYREEE (reference sequence). The V end lost 4 bases, the J end lost 3 bases, and 13 bases lay between the germline ends. The CDR3 sequence is 14 residues long. CDR3 loop: CASSRGGLKETQYF. CDR3 bases: TGTGCCAGCAGCCGCGGGGGCCTAAAAGAGACCCAGTACTTC.

The gene calls are TRBV27 and TRBJ1-1; TRBD1 aligns across 7 bases. Per germline, CDR1 MNHEY and CDR2 SMNVEV (reference sequence). After removal of 5 bases from V and 8 bases from J, the junction contained 8 bases not matched to a gene. This CDR3 has 13 residues. The chain's CDR3 is CASSPLDRREAFF. CDR3 nucleotide sequence: TGTGCCAGCAGTCCCCTGGACAGGAGGGAAGCTTTCTTT.

In this sample, this clone turned up once. The gene calls are TRBV10-3 and TRBJ2-1; D is possibly TRBD2 (5 bases). This CDR3 is built from 18 residues. Deletions cut 3 bases from V and 2 bases from J, with 20 bases between. Germline V gene lookup returns CDR1 ENHRY and CDR2 SYGVKD. CDR3 loop: CAISDPTGRNSAYNEQFF. The CDR3 DNA reads as TGTGCCATCAGTGACCCGACGGGAAGGAATAGCGCCTACAATGAGCAGTTCTTC.

The count of this clone is one. The rearrangement uses TRBV19 and TRBJ1-5; the D gene is possibly TRBD1 (6 bases). Per the germline V gene, CDR1 is LNHDA and CDR2 is SQIVND (reference sequence). Deletions cut 5 bases from V and 4 bases from J, with 15 bases between. This CDR3 has 15 amino acids. DNA of the CDR3: TGTGCCAGTAGTCCGAACTCAGGGGAGAATCAGCCCCAGCATTTT. Translation: CASSPNSGENQPQHF.

This clone was found a few times. The rearrangement links TRBV28 to TRBJ1-5; the D gene is possibly TRBD1 (6 bases). From germline, CDR1 is MDHEN and CDR2 SYDVKM. The CDR3 is made up of 15 amino acids. V dropped 3 bases and J dropped 0 bases, with 9 bases sitting between them. The CDR3 protein is CASSLRGYSNQPQHF. CDR3 coding DNA: TGTGCCAGCAGTTTGAGGGGGTATAGCAATCAGCCCCAGCATTTT.

The J gene is TRBJ2-2, the V gene TRBV12-1; the D segment call TRBD2 is taken from the table without a DNA check. TRBV12-1 is a pseudogene locus. The CDR3 length is 19 residues. DNA of the CDR3: TGTGCCAGCTTCAGCGGGAGGCTGAAACTAGCGGGGCCTACCGGGGAGCTGTTTTTT. Translating it yields CASFSGRLKLAGPTGELFF.

The chain joins TRBV27 to TRBJ1-1; 8 bases agree with TRBD1. This CDR3 has 16 amino acids. CDR1 and CDR2 (germline): MNHEY, SMNVEV (reference sequence). Trimming at V came to 4 bases and at J to 1 base, leaving 8 bases not matched to a gene. CDR3 protein: CASSSTRTGPNTEAFF. DNA of the CDR3: TGTGCCAGCAGTTCGACCCGGACAGGGCCGAACACTGAAGCTTTCTTT.

The chain couples TRBV27 to TRBJ2-1; D is unresolved. The CDR3 spans 15 residues. The V and J ends lost 0 bases and 0 bases respectively, with 6 bases between them. In germline, CDR1 is MNHEY, CDR2 SMNVEV (reference sequence). CDR3 amino acids: CASSLSSTSYNEQFF. CDR3 DNA sequence: TGTGCCAGCAGTTTATCTTCTACCTCCTACAATGAGCAGTTCTTC.

Written as DNA, the CDR3 is TGTGCCAGCAGCTCCCCCTCGCGGTCAGGGTTCTACGAGCAGTACTTC. Its translation: CASSSPSRSGFYEQYF. The chain uses TRBV11-2 and TRBJ2-7; D might be TRBD1 (5 bases). Per the germline V gene, CDR1 is SGHAT and CDR2 is FQNNGV. The CDR3 sequence is 16 residues long. V was trimmed by 4 bases and J by 3 bases, leaving 19 bases between them. The full variable domain, with the rest looked up from reference TRBV11-2 and TRBJ2-7, is EAGVAQSPRYKIIEKRQSVAFWCNPISGHATLYWYQQILGQGPKLLIQFQNNGVVDDSQLPKDRFSAERLKGVDSTLKIQPAKLEDSAVYLCASSSPSRSGFYEQYFGPGTRLTVT.

The chain joins TRBV19 to TRBJ2-7, with 8 bases lining up with TRBD1. There are 15 residues in the CDR3. V lost 4 bases to trimming and J lost 4 bases; unmatched junction nucleotides: 9. Germline V gene data show CDR1 as LNHDA and CDR2 as SQIVND (reference sequence). CDR3 sequence: CASSTHGQGAYEQYF. Here the CDR3 DNA reads TGTGCCAGTAGTACCCACGGGCAGGGGGCTTACGAGCAGTACTTC.

The rearrangement joins TRBV6-1 to TRBJ2-2; weak D call: TRBD2 (6 bases). Germline V gives CDR1 MNHNS, CDR2 SASEGT. Trimming pared 1 base from V and 6 bases from J, leaving 15 bases between. The CDR3 covers 16 residues. The CDR3 nucleotides read TGTGCCAGCAGTGAAGACCCGGCGGGGACCGCCGGGGAGCTGTTTTTT. Its protein product is CASSEDPAGTAGELFF.

This clone was picked up a small number of times. The chain carries TRBV6-1 and TRBJ2-7; D may be TRBD2 (6 bases). Germline loops: CDR1 MNHNS, CDR2 SASEGT. This CDR3 comprises 13 residues. V gave up 2 bases and J gave up 5 bases, with 10 bases separating them. The CDR3 reads CASSEWGENEQYF. The CDR3 DNA sequence: TGTGCCAGCAGTGAATGGGGGGAGAACGAGCAGTACTTC.

This chain connects TRBV5-6 to TRBJ2-2; weak D call: TRBD1 (5 bases). The CDR3 is 15 amino acids. The germline V gene has CDR1 SGHDT and CDR2 YYEEEE. V gave up 0 bases and J gave up 3 bases, with 9 bases separating them. The CDR3 reads CASSLGRVDTGELFF. CDR3 DNA sequence: TGTGCCAGCAGCTTGGGCAGGGTGGACACCGGGGAGCTGTTTTTT.

This sequence joins TRBV19 and TRBJ1-1, with 10 bases that match TRBD1. Germline CDR1 is LNHDA and CDR2 is SQIVND (reference sequence). There are 13 residues in the CDR3. The J segment lost 5 bases and the V segment lost 6 bases, leaving 3 bases of the junction unmatched. In DNA, the CDR3 is TGTGCCAGTAGGACAGGGGGCCTTACTGAAGCTTTCTTT. Its protein product is CASRTGGLTEAFF.

The chain carries TRBV19 and TRBJ1-2; D is perhaps TRBD1 (6 bases). V dropped 5 bases and J dropped 5 bases, with 15 bases sitting between them. This CDR3 is 14 amino acids long. Germline lookup yields CDR1 LNHDA and CDR2 SQIVND (reference sequence). CDR3 bases: TGTGCCAGTAGTCTACAGGGTTGGGAGTATGGCTACACCTTC. This codes for CASSLQGWEYGYTF.

This rearrangement joins TRBV11-2 to TRBJ2-3; TRBD2 agrees at 9 bases. Germline V lookup: CDR1 SGHAT, CDR2 FQNNGV. The CDR3 has 19 amino acids. Trimming at V came to 3 bases and at J to 2 bases, leaving 15 bases not matched to a gene. The CDR3 DNA reads as TGTGCCAGCAGCTTCGGAATAGCGGGGGACCCCTTTTTCACAGATACGCAGTATTTT. Translation gives CASSFGIAGDPFFTDTQYF.

In nucleotides, the CDR3 is TGTGCCGGTACCGGGACTAGCGGGGGCCAGAACACCGGGGAGCTGTTTTTT. As protein: CAGTGTSGGQNTGELFF. The chain links TRBV30 to TRBJ2-2; 14 bases align to TRBD2. Trimming at V came to 8 bases and at J to 1 base, leaving 9 bases not matched to a gene. CDR1 is GTSNPN and CDR2 is SVGIG in the germline V gene (reference sequence). The CDR3 covers 17 residues.

This clone was detected once. V usage is TRBV7-2 and J usage is TRBJ2-7; 11 bases are a match to TRBD1. V trimming: 5 bases; J trimming: 6 bases; junction bases outside the gene matches: 6. CDR1 is SGHTA and CDR2 is FQGNSA in the germline V gene. The CDR3 covers 14 residues. This CDR3 reads CASSAGTGGIEQYF. CDR3 nucleotide sequence: TGTGCCAGCAGCGCCGGGACAGGGGGGATCGAGCAGTACTTC.

The chain combines TRBV15 with TRBJ1-1; maybe TRBD1 (6 bases). CDR3 size: 15 residues. CDR1 and CDR2 (germline): LNHNV, YYDKDF (reference sequence). V lost 1 base and J lost 4, with 13 bases in between. The CDR3 loop reads CATSRVAGAATEAFF. CDR3 nucleotide sequence: TGTGCCACCAGCAGAGTGGCAGGGGCGGCCACTGAAGCTTTCTTT.

The genes are TRBV5-4 and TRBJ1-2; the match to TRBD1 covers 9 bases. V lost 4 bases, J lost 0 bases, and 7 bases stayed unmatched. CDR1 is SGHNT, CDR2 YYREEE, per germline (reference sequence). The CDR3 is made up of 16 amino acids. CDR3 bases: TGTGCCAGCAGCCTGATCGGGACAGGGTCTAACTATGGCTACACCTTC. Translation gives CASSLIGTGSNYGYTF. The full variable domain, completed using reference TRBV5-4 and TRBJ1-2, is ETGVTQSPTHLIKTRGQQVTLRCSSQSGHNTVSWYQQALGQGPQFIFQYYREEENGRGNFPPRFSGLQFPNYSSELNVNALELDDSALYLCASSLIGTGSNYGYTFGSGTRLTVV.

The chain employs TRBV30 and TRBJ2-3, with 7 bases identical to TRBD2. V was clipped by 2 bases and J by 6 bases; unmatched bases: 5. The CDR3 contains 13 residues. Germline V gene data show CDR1 as GTSNPN and CDR2 as SVGIG (reference sequence). This CDR3 is CAWSTGGMDTQYF. For the CDR3, the DNA is TGTGCCTGGAGTACGGGGGGAATGGATACGCAGTATTTT.

J is TRBJ2-1 and V is TRBV19, with 7 positions matching TRBD1. Trimming at V came to 2 bases and at J to 7 bases, leaving 8 bases not matched to a gene. Germline V gene sequence: CDR1 LNHDA, CDR2 SQIVND (reference sequence). The CDR3 is 15 amino acids. CDR3 in DNA: TGTGCCAGTAGTATATACAGGGGCGAAGGGAATGAGCAGTTCTTC. It translates to CASSIYRGEGNEQFF.

This chain connects TRBV30 to TRBJ1-6; 9 bases line up with TRBD1. From germline, CDR1 is GTSNPN and CDR2 SVGIG (reference sequence). The CDR3 is made up of 15 amino acids. J gave up 2 bases and V 2 bases, and 1 base lay outside the gene matches. Here the CDR3 reads CAWSWDRAYNSPLHF. The CDR3 DNA reads as TGTGCCTGGAGTTGGGACAGGGCCTATAATTCACCCCTCCACTTT.